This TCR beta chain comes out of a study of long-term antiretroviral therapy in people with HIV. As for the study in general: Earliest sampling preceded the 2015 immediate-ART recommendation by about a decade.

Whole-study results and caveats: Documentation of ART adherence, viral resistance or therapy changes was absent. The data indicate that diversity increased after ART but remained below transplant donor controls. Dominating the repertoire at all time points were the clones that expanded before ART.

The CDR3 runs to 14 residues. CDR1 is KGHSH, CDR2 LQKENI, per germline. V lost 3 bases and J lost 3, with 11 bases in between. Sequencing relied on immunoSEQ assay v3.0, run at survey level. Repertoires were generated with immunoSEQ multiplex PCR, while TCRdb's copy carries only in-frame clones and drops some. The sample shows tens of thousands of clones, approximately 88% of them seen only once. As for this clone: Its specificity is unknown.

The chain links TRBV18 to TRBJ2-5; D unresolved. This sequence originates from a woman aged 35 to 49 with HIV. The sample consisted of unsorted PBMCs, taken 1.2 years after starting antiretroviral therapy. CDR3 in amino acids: CASSPTGPEETQYF. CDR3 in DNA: TGTGCCAGCTCACCCACCGGGCCTGAAGAGACCCAGTACTTC. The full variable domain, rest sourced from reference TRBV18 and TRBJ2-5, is NAGVMQNPRHLVRRRGQEARLRCSPMKGHSHVYWYRQLPEEGLKFMVYLQKENIIDESGMPKERFSAEFPKEGPSILRIQQVVRGDSAAYFCASSPTGPEETQYFGPGTRLLVL.